The T cell receptor beta chain described here comes from a study of control samples from healthy donors and cancer patients. The data were produced by immunoSEQ multiplex PCR, yet TCRdb's version contains in-frame clones alone and is incomplete. The sample holds around 100,000 clones, roughly 94% seen once. The CDR3 runs 12 residues. Trimming took off 5 bases at V and 6 bases at J, with 8 bases between the two ends. Looked up from germline, CDR1 is MNHEY and CDR2 is SVGEGT. Sequences were obtained from blood. This receptor was obtained from a woman aged 18-29 years in good health. The chain recombines TRBV6-2 or TRBV6-3 with TRBJ2-4; TRBD1 is a possible D gene (5 bases). CDR3 protein: CASSPQGNIQYF. The CDR3 DNA sequence: TGTGCCAGCAGTCCCCAGGGAAACATTCAGTACTTC.